A single sample gave rise to the 8 T cell receptor beta chains below, sequenced in a study of early stage breast cancer tumors. The assay was immunoSEQ multiplex PCR, and TCRdb's table has in-frame clones only and misses some. Among about 21,000 clones listed, about 76% were seen once. The sequencing input was blood. These receptors all stem from a person aged 55-75 years with breast cancer.

By sample fraction, this clone is large (0.1 to 1%). V gene TRBV7-3 combines with J gene TRBJ2-3; 8 bases map to TRBD2. CDR1 and CDR2 (germline): SGHTA, FQGTGA. The CDR3 is made up of 15 amino acids. V trimming: 5 bases; J trimming: 1 base; junction bases outside the gene matches: 5. CDR3 nucleotide sequence: TGTGCCAGCAGCATAGATAGCGGGGGCACAGATACGCAGTATTTT. Translating it yields CASSIDSGGTDTQYF. Full variable domain (missing parts from reference TRBV7-3 and TRBJ2-3): GAGVSQTPSNKVTEKGKYVELRCDPISGHTALYWYRQSLGQGPEFLIYFQGTGAADDSGLPNDRFFAVRPEGSVSTLKIQRTERGDSAVYLCASSIDSGGTDTQYFGPGTRLTVL.

V gene TRBV27 combines with J gene TRBJ1-1, with D unclear. CDR1 MNHEY and CDR2 SMNVEV come from the germline V gene (reference sequence). V shed 3 bases and J shed 2 bases, with 25 bases lying between them. The CDR3 totals 19 residues. The CDR3 sequence: CASSFLRQRPPLPNTEAFF. The DNA of the CDR3 is TGTGCCAGCAGTTTCCTGCGGCAGAGACCACCACTACCCAACACTGAAGCTTTCTTT.

This clone came up once. V gene TRBV9 combines with J gene TRBJ1-1; the D is unclear. Germline values: CDR1 SGDLS, CDR2 YYNGEE. The CDR3 covers 13 residues. V was shortened by 0 bases and J by 5 bases, with 8 bases between the two germline ends. CDR3 residues: CASSVEEKTEAFF. In DNA form, the CDR3 reads TGTGCCAGCAGCGTAGAGGAGAAGACTGAAGCTTTCTTT.

This chain joins TRBV27 and TRBJ2-3; the D gene is possibly TRBD2 (7 bases). Germline values: CDR1 MNHEY, CDR2 SMNVEV (reference sequence). Trimming left V 6 bases short and J 4 bases short, with 17 bases between. This CDR3 spans 15 amino acids. DNA for the CDR3: TGTGCCAGCAGAGGGGGGGTTGGGGACGCAGATACGCAGTATTTT. Translating gives CASRGGVGDADTQYF.

V is TRBV18 and J is TRBJ1-2; D gene ambiguous. The CDR3 is 13 residues long. Per germline, CDR1 KGHSH and CDR2 LQKENI. The germline V and J ends were trimmed by 3 bases and 1 base, with 6 bases remaining between them. The CDR3 spells CASSPGNNYGYTF. In nucleotides, the CDR3 is TGTGCCAGCTCACCGGGGAATAACTATGGCTACACCTTC.

The chain is built from TRBV5-1 and TRBJ2-7; the D is unclear. Germline CDR1 is SGHRS and CDR2 is YFSETQ. V dropped 0 bases and J dropped 0 bases, with 10 bases sitting between them. CDR3 size: 15 residues. CDR3 loop: CASSLAAAASYEQYF. CDR3 nucleotides: TGCGCCAGCAGCTTGGCCGCCGCGGCCTCCTACGAGCAGTACTTC.

Relative to its sample, this clone is medium-sized. The gene calls are TRBV10-3 and TRBJ2-7; D might be TRBD1 (6 bases). Germline lookup yields CDR1 ENHRY and CDR2 SYGVKD. The V gene lost 10 bases and the J gene lost 0 bases, with 22 bases spanning the gap. CDR3 length: 16 residues. The CDR3 loop reads CATTKGESVGSYEQYF. CDR3 in DNA: TGTGCCACTACAAAGGGGGAATCAGTAGGCTCCTACGAGCAGTACTTC.

The V and J genes are TRBV7-8 and TRBJ1-3; D is uncertain. The V and J ends lost 3 bases and 0 bases respectively, with 6 bases between them. Per germline, CDR1 SGHVS and CDR2 FQNEAQ. The CDR3 spans 14 residues. The CDR3 DNA reads TGTGCCAGCAGCTTTGCAGGCTCTGGAAACACCATATATTTT. Amino acids: CASSFAGSGNTIYF.